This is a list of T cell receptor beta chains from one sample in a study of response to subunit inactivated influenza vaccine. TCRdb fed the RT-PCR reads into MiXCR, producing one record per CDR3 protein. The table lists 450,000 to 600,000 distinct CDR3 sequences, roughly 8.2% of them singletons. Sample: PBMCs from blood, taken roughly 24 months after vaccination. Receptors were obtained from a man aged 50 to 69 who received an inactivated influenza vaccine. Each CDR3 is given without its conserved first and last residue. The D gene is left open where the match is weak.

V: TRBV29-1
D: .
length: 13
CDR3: SVEWRVDGTDTQY

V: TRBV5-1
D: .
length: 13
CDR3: ASSLVYLNTGELF

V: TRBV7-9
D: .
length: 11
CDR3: ASSFLQDYGYT

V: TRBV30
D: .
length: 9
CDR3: AWSAMYEQY

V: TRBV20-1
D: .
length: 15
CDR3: SARDPPVPFHTDTQY

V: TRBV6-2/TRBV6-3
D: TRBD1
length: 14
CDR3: ASSYQQGQGKDKQY

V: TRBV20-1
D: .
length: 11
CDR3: SVTGPGGETQY

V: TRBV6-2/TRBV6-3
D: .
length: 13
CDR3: ASSYSERVSYEQY

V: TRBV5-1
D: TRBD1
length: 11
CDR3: ASTGTDKETQY

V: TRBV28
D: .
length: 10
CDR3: ASSFPDSEAF

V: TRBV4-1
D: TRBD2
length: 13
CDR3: ASSQVTGGSYEQY

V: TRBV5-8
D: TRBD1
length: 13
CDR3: ASSKGQGGPDTQY

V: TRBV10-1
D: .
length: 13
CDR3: ASSLPRVQGYEQY

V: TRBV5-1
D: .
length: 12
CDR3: ASSEAQGAETQY

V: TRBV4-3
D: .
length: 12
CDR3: ASSLRRGYTEAF

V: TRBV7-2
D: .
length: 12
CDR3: ASRDPGLIYGYT

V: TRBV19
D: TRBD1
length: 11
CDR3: ASSVNRGNEQF